The rows below give T cell receptor beta chains drawn from one sample of a study of naive and memory T cell subsets. Each CDR3 protein is one row after TCRdb ran MiXCR on the 5' RACE reads. The sample holds 57,000 or so distinct CDR3 sequences, over 7% seen once. The receptors shown here come from a male donor in good health. CDR3s include the opening cysteine and the closing phenylalanine or tryptophan. The D gene is left open where the match is weak. Rows may omit the clone size; those that give it use once, few, many or a size class.

V gene,D gene,J gene,clone size,CDR3 DNA,CDR3 protein
TRBV5-3,NA,TRBJ2-7,many,TGTGCCAGAAGTTCGGGACCATTGCGCATCGAGCAGTACTTC,CARSSGPLRIEQYF
TRBV7-2,TRBD1,TRBJ2-3,NA,TGTGCCAGCAGCTCACAGACAGGGCGCACAGATACGCAGTATTTT,CASSSQTGRTDTQYF
TRBV2,TRBD1,TRBJ2-2,many,TGTGCCAGCAGTGAACAGGGGGCCGGCGGGGAGCTGTTTTTT,CASSEQGAGGELFF
TRBV6-2/TRBV6-3,NA,TRBJ2-2,many,TGTGCCAGCATAAAGAATTTGGGCGGGGAGCTGTTTTTT,CASIKNLGGELFF
TRBV7-2,NA,TRBJ2-7,many,TGTGCCAGCAAAATAGAGCGGGCGGCCTACGAGCAGTACTTC,CASKIERAAYEQYF
TRBV11-2,TRBD2,TRBJ2-5,NA,TGTGCCAGCAGCTTAGAACCGGGACTAGCGGGGGTCTTTCAAGAGACCCAGTACTTC,CASSLEPGLAGVFQETQYF
TRBV5-1,TRBD2,TRBJ2-2,NA,TGCGCCAGCAGCGGAGGACTAGCGGGAGGCCTCACCGGGGAGCTGTTTTTT,CASSGGLAGGLTGELFF
TRBV12-3/TRBV12-4,NA,TRBJ2-5,few,TGTGCCAGCAGACGTGGGGCAGGTGGGCAAGAGACCCAGTACTTC,CASRRGAGGQETQYF
TRBV27,TRBD1,TRBJ2-7,once,TGTGCCAGCAGACCGACAGGGGGCTTATACGAGCAGTACTTC,CASRPTGGLYEQYF
TRBV20-1,TRBD1,TRBJ1-1,few,TGCAGTGCTCCCCGGACAGGGGCCAGGAACACTGAAGCTTTCTTT,CSAPRTGARNTEAFF